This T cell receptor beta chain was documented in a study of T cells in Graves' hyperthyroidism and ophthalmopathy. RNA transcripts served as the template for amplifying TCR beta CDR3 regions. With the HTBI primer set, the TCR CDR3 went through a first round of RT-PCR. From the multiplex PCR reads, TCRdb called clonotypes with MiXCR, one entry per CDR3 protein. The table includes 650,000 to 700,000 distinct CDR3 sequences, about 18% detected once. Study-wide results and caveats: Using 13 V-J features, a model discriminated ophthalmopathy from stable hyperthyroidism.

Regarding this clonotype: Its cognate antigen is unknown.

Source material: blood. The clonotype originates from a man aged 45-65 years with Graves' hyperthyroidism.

The CDR3 DNA follows: TGTGCCTGGAGCCCCCACGGGGGCTACACTGAAGCTTTCTTT. Amino acid sequence: CAWSPHGGYTEAFF. The chain recombines TRBV30 with TRBJ1-1; a possible D gene is TRBD1 (6 bases). V was shortened by 3 bases and J by 3 bases, with 14 bases between the two germline ends. Germline V lookup: CDR1 GTSNPN, CDR2 SVGIG (reference sequence). This CDR3 has 14 amino acids.